One sample yielded the 32 T cell receptor beta chains listed below, sequenced in a study of early T cells in non-severe SARS-CoV-2 infection. One entry per CDR3 protein results from TCRdb running MiXCR on the 5' RACE reads. Of 70,000 to 85,000 distinct CDR3 sequences in the sample, 9% to 15% are singletons; the top ten hold just over 6.5%. Sample: whole blood. Every receptor here comes from an adult who was a healthcare worker with PCR-confirmed SARS-CoV-2 infection or an uninfected control (not recorded which).

This clonotype was recorded at least ten times. The chain has TRBV5-1 and TRBJ2-7; D may match TRBD1 or TRBD2 (5 bases each). V lost 0 bases to trimming and J lost 2 bases, with 12 bases between them. The CDR3 is 15 residues long. Germline V gives CDR1 SGHRS, CDR2 YFSETQ. CDR3 in DNA: TGCGCCAGCAGCTTGGGGGGGACGTCCCCCTACGAGCAGTACTTC. It translates to CASSLGGTSPYEQYF.

This clonotype showed up many times. The chain couples TRBV20-1 to TRBJ2-5; D call uncertain. The germline V gene encodes CDR1 DFQATT and CDR2 SNEGSKA (reference sequence). Deletions cut 1 base from V and 5 bases from J, with 20 bases between. The CDR3 runs 16 residues. CDR3 sequence (DNA): TGCAGTGCTAGAGCTCCGAGGTCAGCCTTTGGGGAGACCCAGTACTTC. Amino acid sequence: CSARAPRSAFGETQYF.

The V call is TRBV11-1, the J call TRBJ2-1; possibly TRBD2 for D (5 bases). Germline CDR1 and CDR2: SGHAT and FQDESV (reference sequence). V lost 2 bases and J 10 bases, leaving 18 bases between the germline ends. CDR3 length equals 15 residues. The CDR3 DNA follows: TGTGCCAGCAGCTTATTCGGACTCTCACGGCCCGAGCAGTTCTTC. The encoded protein is CASSLFGLSRPEQFF. Full variable domain (remainder filled in from reference TRBV11-1 and TRBJ2-1): EAEVAQSPRYKITEKSQAVAFWCDPISGHATLYWYRQILGQGPELLVQFQDESVVDDSQLPKDRFSAERLKGVDSTLKIQPAELGDSAMYLCASSLFGLSRPEQFFGPGTRLTVL.

For this clonotype: A read error may produce the germline difference seen at one junction end. This chain links TRBV11-2 with TRBJ2-5; D possibly matches TRBD1 or TRBD2 (6 bases each). CDR3 size: 15 residues. Germline V gene sequence: CDR1 SGHAT, CDR2 FQNNGV. CDR3 protein: CASSLAGGEGETQHF. As DNA, the CDR3 is TGTGCCAGCAGCTTGGCCGGGGGCGAGGGAGAGACCCAGCACTTC.

V and J are TRBV6-5 and TRBJ2-1, with 9 bases matching TRBD2. V was pared by 5 bases and J by 6 bases, with 11 bases of the junction left unmatched. In germline, CDR1 is MNHEY, CDR2 SVGAGI. This CDR3 comprises 16 residues. The CDR3 nucleotides are TGTGCCAGCAGTCGAAAGTCCGGGACTAGCTTCAATGAGCAGTTCTTC. It yields the protein CASSRKSGTSFNEQFF.

This clonotype was counted between two and nine times. V and J are TRBV12-3 or TRBV12-4 and TRBJ2-2; 9 positions match TRBD2. This CDR3 comprises 17 residues. V shed 6 bases and J 0 bases; nucleotides not matched to a gene: 8. Written as DNA, the CDR3 is TGTGCCAGCAGCACGACTAGCGGAGCCGCGAACACCGGGGAGCTGTTTTTT. Protein product: CASSTTSGAANTGELFF.

A few counts support this clonotype. The rearrangement uses TRBV10-3 and TRBJ2-3, with TRBD2 matching 11 bases. The CDR3 contains 16 residues. Germline CDR1 ENHRY, CDR2 SYGVKD. V lost 0 bases to trimming and J lost 5 bases; unmatched junction nucleotides: 4. CDR3 residues: CAISESLGLAEDTQYF. The CDR3 coding sequence is TGTGCCATCAGTGAGTCCTTGGGACTAGCGGAAGATACGCAGTATTTT.

CDR3 coding DNA: TGTGCCAGCAGCTCAACGTCAGGGGATGCTTATGGCTACACCTTC. As protein: CASSSTSGDAYGYTF. V is TRBV7-3 and J is TRBJ1-2; a weak D match, TRBD1 (6 bases). Germline CDR1 and CDR2: SGHTA and FQGTGA. V lost 4 bases and J lost 5, with 17 bases in between. The CDR3 totals 15 residues.

This clonotype was recorded many times. The chain couples TRBV7-2 to TRBJ2-3; 13 positions agree with TRBD2. J was trimmed by 5 bases and V by 3 bases; bases with no gene match: 2. The germline V gene encodes CDR1 SGHTA and CDR2 FQGNSA. The CDR3 length is 15 residues. This chain's CDR3 is CASSLGLAGRDTQYF. DNA of the CDR3: TGTGCCAGCAGCTTGGGACTAGCGGGACGAGATACGCAGTATTTT.

Ten or more counts support this clonotype. The chain couples TRBV20-1 to TRBJ2-5, with D possibly matching TRBD2 (5 bases). V was trimmed by 4 bases and J by 0 bases, leaving 15 bases between them. The CDR3 extends over 15 amino acids. Germline values: CDR1 DFQATT, CDR2 SNEGSKA (reference sequence). The CDR3 nucleotides read TGCAGTGCTACCCCTCTACTAGGTGACCAAGAGACCCAGTACTTC. Protein: CSATPLLGDQETQYF.

This clonotype was seen ten or more times. V usage is TRBV20-1 and J usage is TRBJ2-2; 7 positions match TRBD1. The CDR3 consists of 13 residues. The V gene end was trimmed by 6 bases and the J gene end by 5 bases; junction bases not matched to a gene: 6. CDR1 is DFQATT and CDR2 is SNEGSKA in the germline V gene (reference sequence). CDR3 DNA: TGCAGTGCCGGACAGGTTGGGACCGGGGAGCTGTTTTTT. Translated, it gives CSAGQVGTGELFF.

The rearrangement uses TRBV20-1 and TRBJ2-3, with TRBD2 as a possible D gene (6 bases). The V gene lost 4 bases and the J gene lost 10 bases, with 18 bases spanning the gap. CDR1 is DFQATT, CDR2 SNEGSKA, per germline (reference sequence). CDR3 length: 13 residues. CDR3 in DNA: TGCAGTGCTATCGGGCGGGAAGGTCTTGCGCAGTATTTT. Encoded protein: CSAIGREGLAQYF.

A few counts support this clonotype. The chain links TRBV11-2 to TRBJ2-3; tentative D call: TRBD2 (6 bases). CDR3 size: 14 residues. In germline, CDR1 is SGHAT, CDR2 FQNNGV. The V gene lost 3 bases and the J gene lost 4 bases, with 11 bases spanning the gap. CDR3 residues: CASSFESGADTQYF. DNA for the CDR3: TGTGCCAGCAGCTTCGAGTCGGGGGCAGATACGCAGTATTTT. The whole variable domain, filled in from reference TRBV11-2 and TRBJ2-3, reads EAGVAQSPRYKIIEKRQSVAFWCNPISGHATLYWYQQILGQGPKLLIQFQNNGVVDDSQLPKDRFSAERLKGVDSTLKIQPAKLEDSAVYLCASSFESGADTQYFGPGTRLTVL.

This clonotype has a handful of counts. V gene TRBV12-3 or TRBV12-4 combines with J gene TRBJ2-5, with 10 bases aligning to TRBD2. The CDR3 is 15 residues long. With 7 bases clipped from V and 2 bases from J, the junction kept 7 bases outside the gene matches. The CDR3 sequence is CASTLGLARQETQYF. CDR3 sequence (DNA): TGTGCCAGCACCTTGGGACTAGCGAGGCAAGAGACCCAGTACTTC.

The gene calls are TRBV10-3 and TRBJ1-5, with D perhaps TRBD1 (6 bases). Germline CDR1 is ENHRY and CDR2 is SYGVKD. CDR3 length: 16 residues. The V gene lost 0 bases and the J gene lost 2 bases, with 11 bases spanning the gap. CDR3 coding DNA: TGTGCCATCAGTGAGTCCGGGGGGCTGGGCAATCAGCCCCAGCATTTT. It translates to CAISESGGLGNQPQHF.

This chain joins TRBV20-1 and TRBJ1-2; weak D call: TRBD1 (5 bases). The V and J ends lost 5 bases and 7 bases respectively, with 17 bases between them. CDR3 length equals 13 residues. Germline loops: CDR1 DFQATT, CDR2 SNEGSKA (reference sequence). DNA for the CDR3: TGCAGTGCTCAGACGGGGCTTGAGCGTGGCTACACCTTC. It codes for CSAQTGLERGYTF.

Only a few counts were recorded for this clonotype. The chain carries TRBV7-2 and TRBJ2-1; D is undetermined. This CDR3 contains 13 residues. Germline V gene lookup returns CDR1 SGHTA and CDR2 FQGNSA. The V end was cut by 0 bases, the J end by 3 bases, with 3 bases between. CDR3 nucleotide sequence: TGTGCCAGCAGCTTAGCAGTCTACAATGAGCAGTTCTTC. Translation: CASSLAVYNEQFF.

This clonotype was seen a handful of times. V usage is TRBV2 and J usage is TRBJ2-5, with 7 bases fitting TRBD2. This CDR3 is 14 amino acids long. Per the germline V gene, CDR1 is SNHLY and CDR2 is FYNNEI. V lost 6 bases, J lost 1 base, and 5 bases stayed unmatched. The CDR3, as DNA: TGTGCCAGCAGCCTGCAGCGGGGCCAAGAGACCCAGTACTTC. Translated, it gives CASSLQRGQETQYF.

This clonotype has only a few counts. The chain recombines TRBV27 with TRBJ1-4; D gene ambiguous. Germline CDR1 reads MNHEY; CDR2 reads SMNVEV (reference sequence). This CDR3 contains 13 residues. Trimming pared 1 base from V and 7 bases from J, leaving 7 bases between. The CDR3 protein is CASSLFRGEKLFF. For the CDR3, the DNA is TGTGCCAGCAGTTTATTCCGTGGTGAAAAACTGTTTTTT.

A few counts support this clonotype. This chain connects TRBV24-1 to TRBJ1-2; no reliable D call. Germline V gene lookup returns CDR1 KGHDR and CDR2 SFDVKD. Trimming removed 4 bases at V and 2 bases at J, with 10 bases between. The CDR3 runs to 14 residues. The CDR3 DNA reads TGTGCCACCAGTGACCGCTTTAGGAACTATGGCTACACCTTC. It translates to CATSDRFRNYGYTF.

Many counts were recorded for this clonotype. CDR3 nucleotide sequence: TGTGCCACCAGTGATTCAAGACAGGGGAGTTCACCCCTCCACTTT. Protein product: CATSDSRQGSSPLHF. The chain couples TRBV24-1 to TRBJ1-6; 8 nucleotides match TRBD1. The CDR3 spans 15 residues. The germline CDR1 and CDR2 sequences are KGHDR and SFDVKD. The V gene end was trimmed by 2 bases and the J gene end by 9 bases; junction bases not matched to a gene: 5.

This clonotype was observed a handful of times. The chain links TRBV5-1 to TRBJ1-2; TRBD1 is a possible D gene (5 bases). This CDR3 comprises 18 residues. Trimming took off 1 base at V and 2 bases at J, with 21 bases between the two ends. Germline CDR1 reads SGHRS; CDR2 reads YFSETQ. The CDR3 is CASSLWSHGIGQNYGYTF. As DNA, the CDR3 is TGCGCCAGCAGCTTGTGGAGTCATGGTATAGGACAAAACTATGGCTACACCTTC.

In the case of this clonotype: A much bigger clone sits one base away, suggesting this may be a read error. The chain recombines TRBV29-1 with TRBJ1-2, with 7 positions matching TRBD1. The germline V gene encodes CDR1 SQVTM and CDR2 ANQGSEA. CDR3 length: 14 residues. In DNA, the CDR3 is TGCAGCGTTTTGGAGCAGGGGGGTAACTTTGGCTACACCTTC. Amino acid sequence: CSVLEQGGNFGYTF.

The rearrangement joins TRBV7-2 to TRBJ1-2; possibly TRBD1 for D (5 bases). V lost 1 base to trimming and J lost 4 bases, with 13 bases between them. CDR3 length equals 15 residues. Germline-derived CDR1 and CDR2 are SGHTA and FQGNSA. The CDR3 bases are TGTGCCAGCAGCTTAGGGGACTCATTCAGCTATGGCTACACCTTC. It yields the protein CASSLGDSFSYGYTF.

This clonotype has just a few counts. Mismatch with germline at one junction end may stem from a read error. The J gene is TRBJ2-5, the V gene TRBV4-2; possibly TRBD1 or TRBD2 for D (5 bases each). Germline CDR1 and CDR2: LGHNA and YNFKEQ. The CDR3 length is 16 residues. The CDR3 nucleotides read TGTGCCAGCAGCCAAGATCGGACGGGAATCCCCCTTAAACAGGACTTC. This gives the protein CASSQDRTGIPLKQDF.

This clonotype was recorded at least ten times. At one of its ends the junction is not consistent with the germline gene, which may arise from a read error. The CDR3 here is CASSLTGVETQYF. CDR3 coding DNA: TGCGCCAGCAGCTTGACGGGAGTAGAGACCCAGTACTTC. This chain links TRBV27 with TRBJ2-5; a weak D match, TRBD2 (6 bases). The germline gives CDR1 MNHEY, CDR2 SMNVEV (reference sequence). CDR3 size: 13 residues.

The V gene is TRBV11-2, the J gene TRBJ2-1; the D is unclear. Germline V gene data show CDR1 as SGHAT and CDR2 as FQNNGV. The CDR3 is 12 amino acids. The ends were cut back, 2 bases at V and 13 bases at J, with 12 bases in the middle. The chain's CDR3 is CASSLPQATQFF. The DNA for the CDR3 is TGTGCCAGCAGCTTACCGCAGGCGACCCAGTTCTTC. The variable domain in full, with the rest retrieved from reference TRBV11-2 and TRBJ2-1, is EAGVAQSPRYKIIEKRQSVAFWCNPISGHATLYWYQQILGQGPKLLIQFQNNGVVDDSQLPKDRFSAERLKGVDSTLKIQPAKLEDSAVYLCASSLPQATQFFGPGTRLTVL.

The chain joins TRBV20-1 to TRBJ2-2; D might be TRBD1 or TRBD2, each matching 5 bases. V lost 6 bases to trimming and J lost 6 bases, with 11 bases between them. Germline CDR1 DFQATT, CDR2 SNEGSKA (reference sequence). CDR3 length equals 12 residues. DNA for the CDR3: TGCAGTGCCGAACGGGACCCCGGGGAGCTGTTTTTT. It is translated as CSAERDPGELFF.

In its sample, this clonotype was seen many times. This chain connects TRBV18 to TRBJ2-7; D may correspond to TRBD1 or TRBD2 (6 bases each). The germline gives CDR1 KGHSH, CDR2 LQKENI. The CDR3 is 13 residues long. V lost 0 bases to trimming and J lost 11 bases, with 14 bases between them. The CDR3 loop reads CASSPPGGHGEYF. Here the CDR3 DNA reads TGTGCCAGCTCACCACCGGGGGGACACGGAGAGTACTTC.

This clonotype was seen ten or more times. The chain combines TRBV3-1 with TRBJ1-2; a weak D match, TRBD1 (5 bases). From germline, CDR1 is LGHDT and CDR2 YNNKEL (reference sequence). Trimming stripped 1 base from V and 3 bases from J, with 9 bases between. The CDR3 sequence is 14 residues long. DNA of the CDR3: TGTGCCAGCAGCCAAGCGGGCAGGGACTATGGCTACACCTTC. This gives the protein CASSQAGRDYGYTF.

V and J are TRBV19 and TRBJ1-5, with D unclear. This CDR3 spans 17 amino acids. Trimming left V 3 bases short and J 3 bases short, with 18 bases between. CDR1 is LNHDA and CDR2 is SQIVND in the germline V gene (reference sequence). As DNA, the CDR3 is TGTGCCAGTAGTATCTTAGAAGGACCCATTGACAATCAGCCCCAGCATTTT. This gives the protein CASSILEGPIDNQPQHF.

This clonotype was seen at least ten times. The genes are TRBV10-1 and TRBJ2-3; D remains ambiguous. This CDR3 contains 16 residues. V dropped 2 bases and J dropped 1 base, with 13 bases sitting between them. The germline gives CDR1 WNHNN, CDR2 SYGVQD (reference sequence). The DNA of the CDR3 is TGCGCCAGCAGTGAGAGGCGATCATTCCGCACAGATACGCAGTATTTT. This encodes CASSERRSFRTDTQYF.